One and the same sample provided the 28 T cell receptor beta chains below, sequenced in a study of blood T cells in healthy people across ages. Next came a second PCR, run for about 7 to 12 cycles, which used a sample-barcoded 5' primer along with a J-beta primer mix. Each CDR3 protein gets one entry after TCRdb re-called the 5' RACE reads with MiXCR. The sample holds about 1,600,000 distinct CDR3 sequences, about 40% seen once. The specimen was blood. The receptors shown here come from a woman aged 18-30 years in good health.

The chain carries TRBV9 and TRBJ2-3; no reliable D call. This CDR3 is built from 16 residues. In germline, CDR1 is SGDLS, CDR2 YYNGEE. V was pared by 3 bases and J by 2 bases, with 16 bases between. In nucleotides, the CDR3 is TGTGCCAGCAGCGAAGAACAAGCTTTAGCCACAGATACGCAGTATTTT. Its protein product is CASSEEQALATDTQYF.

The chain combines TRBV5-1 with TRBJ2-1; 10 nucleotides align to TRBD2. The CDR3 sequence is 17 residues long. After removal of 0 bases from V and 4 bases from J, the junction contained 7 bases not matched to a gene. Germline V gene sequence: CDR1 SGHRS, CDR2 YFSETQ. The CDR3 nucleotides read TGCGCCAGCAGCTTGGGGGTTGGACTAGCGGTTTACAATGAGCAGTTCTTC. Protein sequence: CASSLGVGLAVYNEQFF.

The chain has TRBV20-1 and TRBJ2-6; 12 nucleotides line up with TRBD2. The length of the CDR3 is 20 residues. Germline V gene sequence: CDR1 DFQATT, CDR2 SNEGSKA (reference sequence). J gave up 4 bases and V 0 bases, and 13 bases lay outside the gene matches. The CDR3 protein is CSARDSRRLAGATGANVLTF. CDR3 coding DNA: TGCAGTGCTAGAGATTCTCGGCGACTAGCGGGAGCAACAGGGGCCAACGTCCTGACTTTC.

The genes are TRBV12-3 or TRBV12-4 and TRBJ2-1, with TRBD2 matching over 9 bases. Trimming at V came to 5 bases and at J to 7 bases, leaving 6 bases not matched to a gene. This CDR3 comprises 14 residues. CDR3 loop: CASSPAGGLNEQFF. CDR3 sequence (DNA): TGTGCCAGCAGTCCAGCGGGAGGTTTGAATGAGCAGTTCTTC.

This sequence joins TRBV3-1 and TRBJ1-4, with D possibly TRBD1 on 5 matching bases. CDR1 is LGHDT, CDR2 YNNKEL, per germline (reference sequence). The CDR3 covers 14 residues. Trimming took 8 bases from V and 7 from J, leaving 17 bases between them. This CDR3 reads CASGTRPGSEKLFF. In DNA form, the CDR3 reads TGTGCCAGCGGGACTCGTCCAGGAAGTGAAAAACTGTTTTTT.

As regards this clonotype: This may be a read error, as it is one base from a much larger clone. This chain links TRBV10-3 with TRBJ2-7; the D gene could be TRBD1 or TRBD2 (5 bases each). Trimming shortened V by 3 bases and J by 12 bases, and 18 bases separated the two germline ends. The CDR3 loop spans 13 amino acids. CDR1 ENHRY and CDR2 SYGVKD come from the germline V gene. CDR3 bases: TGTGCCATCAGTGAAGGGACGCAAGAGACCCGGTACTTC. This translates into CAISEGTQETRYF.

The chain carries TRBV20-1 and TRBJ2-7; 10 bases line up with TRBD2. Per the germline V gene, CDR1 is DFQATT and CDR2 is SNEGSKA (reference sequence). V lost 3 bases and J lost 4; bases outside the gene matches: 6. The CDR3 consists of 14 residues. Written as DNA, the CDR3 is TGCAGTGCTAGCTCCGGGACTAGCGAATACGAGCAGTACTTC. This codes for CSASSGTSEYEQYF.

This clonotype has only a few counts. This rearrangement joins TRBV25-1 to TRBJ1-5, with unresolved D. This CDR3 comprises 12 residues. The V gene's germline CDR1 is MGHDK and CDR2 SYGVNS. The V end lost 3 bases, the J end lost 5 bases, and 5 bases lay between the germline ends. CDR3 DNA sequence: TGTGCCAGCAGTGACGGGTATCAGCCCCAGCATTTT. Protein product: CASSDGYQPQHF.

V usage is TRBV29-1 and J usage is TRBJ2-2; D is perhaps TRBD2 (6 bases). V was shortened by 4 bases and J by 0 bases, with 9 bases between the two germline ends. Germline V gene sequence: CDR1 SQVTM, CDR2 ANQGSEA. This CDR3 spans 14 amino acids. CDR3 bases: TGCAGCGTTGTGGGGAGGACGAACACCGGGGAGCTGTTTTTT. Its protein product is CSVVGRTNTGELFF.

The V and J genes are TRBV5-1 and TRBJ2-7; no definite D call. The V end was cut by 0 bases, the J end by 2 bases, with 12 bases between. Germline loops: CDR1 SGHRS, CDR2 YFSETQ. The CDR3 is 15 residues long. This chain's CDR3 is CASSLGQQSTYEQYF. The CDR3 DNA sequence: TGCGCCAGCAGCTTGGGGCAGCAGTCTACCTACGAGCAGTACTTC.

This clonotype was counted only a few times. As DNA, the CDR3 is TGCAGCGTTGAAAGGGGGCTCGACACTGAAGCTTTCTTT. Translation: CSVERGLDTEAFF. The gene calls are TRBV29-1 and TRBJ1-1; 7 bases are shared with TRBD1. The ends lost 2 bases at V and 3 bases at J; junction bases unmatched: 3. The CDR3 extends over 13 amino acids. Germline values: CDR1 SQVTM, CDR2 ANQGSEA.

The chain is built from TRBV4-2 and TRBJ2-3; 7 bases agree with TRBD2. CDR3 length: 17 residues. Germline V gives CDR1 LGHNA, CDR2 YNFKEQ. V shed 1 base and J 5 bases; nucleotides not matched to a gene: 12. Here the CDR3 DNA reads TGTGCCAGCAGCCAAGGACATATGGGAGGGCCTGAAGATACGCAGTATTTT. It codes for CASSQGHMGGPEDTQYF.

This clonotype was counted only a few times. This chain joins TRBV28 and TRBJ2-1, with 13 bases that match TRBD2. Germline loops: CDR1 MDHEN, CDR2 SYDVKM. J gave up 0 bases and V 5 bases, and 7 bases lay outside the gene matches. The CDR3 extends over 18 amino acids. In DNA, the CDR3 is TGTGCCAGCAGTCCAGGGACTAGCGGGGTCAACTCCTACAATGAGCAGTTCTTC. This gives the protein CASSPGTSGVNSYNEQFF.

Worth noting for this clonotype: One end of the junction fails to match germline, which may point to a read error. This chain connects TRBV7-2 to TRBJ1-4, with 7 bases matching TRBD1. This CDR3 contains 17 residues. Looked up from germline, CDR1 is SGHTA and CDR2 is FQGNSA. CDR3 bases: TGTGGCAGCAGCCCCCGAAATACAGGGGCACGACGGGAAAAACTGTTTTTT. It encodes CGSSPRNTGARREKLFF.

The sample holds one count of this clonotype. V is TRBV14 and J is TRBJ2-7; D is unresolved. This CDR3 comprises 16 residues. CDR1 is SGHDN, CDR2 FVKESK, per germline. Trimming stripped 4 bases from V and 1 base from J, with 17 bases between. The CDR3 loop reads CASSLTRSSDSYEQYF. The CDR3 DNA reads as TGTGCCAGCAGCCTAACAAGGTCCAGCGATTCCTACGAGCAGTACTTC.

This clonotype was picked up many times. The chain uses TRBV20-1 and TRBJ2-7; no firm D call. Trimming took off 2 bases at V and 10 bases at J, with 12 bases between the two ends. The CDR3 is 11 amino acids. The germline V gene encodes CDR1 DFQATT and CDR2 SNEGSKA (reference sequence). Here the CDR3 DNA reads TGCAGTGCTAGATCCCCGGAGCAACAGTACTTC. Amino acid sequence: CSARSPEQQYF.

The rearrangement links TRBV7-3 to TRBJ2-3; either TRBD1 or TRBD2 may fit D (5 bases each). CDR1 SGHTA and CDR2 FQGTGA come from the germline V gene. Trimming took 1 base from V and 6 from J, leaving 14 bases between them. The CDR3 has 15 residues. The CDR3 sequence: CASSLKGTPRDTQYF. DNA for the CDR3: TGTGCCAGCAGCTTAAAAGGGACCCCTCGGGATACGCAGTATTTT.

This chain connects TRBV5-4 to TRBJ2-5; D unresolved. The germline CDR1 and CDR2 sequences are SGHNT and YYREEE (reference sequence). V lost 4 bases and J lost 5, with 12 bases in between. The CDR3 loop spans 13 amino acids. The CDR3 protein is CASSQHLTETQYF. The CDR3, as DNA: TGTGCCAGCAGCCAGCATCTCACCGAGACCCAGTACTTC.

This sequence joins TRBV3-1 and TRBJ2-2; no definite D call. Germline V gives CDR1 LGHDT, CDR2 YNNKEL (reference sequence). Trimming shortened V by 0 bases and J by 5 bases, and 7 bases separated the two germline ends. The CDR3 contains 14 residues. The CDR3 is CASSQEEWTGELFF. As DNA, the CDR3 is TGTGCCAGCAGCCAAGAGGAGTGGACCGGGGAGCTGTTTTTT. Full variable domain (outside the CDR3, taken from reference TRBV3-1 and TRBJ2-2): DTAVSQTPKYLVTQMGNDKSIKCEQNLGHDTMYWYKQDSKKFLKIMFSYNNKELIINETVPNRFSPKSPDKAHLNLHINSLELGDSAVYFCASSQEEWTGELFFGEGSRLTVL.

With regard to this clonotype: A read error may be the cause here, since a much bigger clone is one base away. This chain uses TRBV10-3 with TRBJ2-3; D unresolved. Germline loops: CDR1 ENHRY, CDR2 SYGVKD. Trimming took off 4 bases at V and 4 bases at J, with 12 bases between the two ends. The CDR3 is 14 amino acids. The CDR3 is CAISGSTRADTQYF. CDR3 coding DNA: TGTGCCATCAGTGGGTCGACTCGGGCAGATACGCAGTATTTT.

This clonotype was recorded a few times. The rearrangement joins TRBV28 to TRBJ1-2; D is undetermined. The CDR3 length is 15 residues. Germline CDR1 reads MDHEN; CDR2 reads SYDVKM. V was cut by 5 bases and J by 0 bases, with 13 bases left in between. Here the CDR3 DNA reads TGTGCCAGCAGTCCAGATAGAAGACCTAACTATGGCTACACCTTC. As protein: CASSPDRRPNYGYTF.

This clonotype was counted only a few times. The chain couples TRBV6-1 to TRBJ1-2; perhaps TRBD1 as D (6 bases). V lost 7 bases and J lost 4, with 13 bases in between. This CDR3 comprises 13 residues. Germline CDR1 and CDR2: MNHNS and SASEGT. The CDR3 DNA is TGTGCCAGCACCTACCGGACAGCCTATGGCTACACCTTC. Translated, it gives CASTYRTAYGYTF.

This chain connects TRBV21-1 to TRBJ2-1. TRBV21-1 corresponds to a pseudogene. The CDR3 is 16 residues long. CDR3 loop: CASSKLRRTASGEQFF. The CDR3 bases are TGTGCCAGCAGCAAATTAAGGCGGACGGCTTCGGGCGAGCAGTTCTTC.

This sequence joins TRBV27 and TRBJ1-2, with 7 bases fitting TRBD1. The CDR3 covers 13 residues. J lost 5 bases, V lost 4 bases, and 4 bases had no gene match. Germline V lookup: CDR1 MNHEY, CDR2 SMNVEV (reference sequence). The CDR3 sequence is CASSSPTGYGYTF. For the CDR3, the DNA is TGTGCCAGCAGTTCCCCGACAGGGTATGGCTACACCTTC.

This clonotype was detected only a few times. The V and J genes are TRBV11-2 and TRBJ2-7, with D unclear. The germline V gene encodes CDR1 SGHAT and CDR2 FQNNGV. Trimming cost V 5 bases and J 6 bases, with 17 bases left between them. The CDR3 extends over 14 amino acids. In nucleotides, the CDR3 is TGTGCCAGCAGCCGTGTTCATCTCCTAGGCGAGCAGTACTTC. Translating gives CASSRVHLLGEQYF.

The CDR3 loop is CASSQGLAPAQFF. The CDR3 DNA reads TGTGCCAGCAGCCAGGGACTAGCTCCCGCGCAGTTCTTC. V is TRBV7-9 and J is TRBJ2-1; TRBD2 matches at 9 bases. CDR3 length equals 13 residues. Germline values: CDR1 SEHNR, CDR2 FQNEAQ (reference sequence). J gave up 12 bases and V 5 bases, and 8 bases lay outside the gene matches.

In the case of this clonotype: A read error is possible here, since a much larger clone lies one base away. The rearrangement links TRBV7-2 to TRBJ2-5; TRBD1 matches at 10 bases. CDR3 length: 17 amino acids. J gave up 11 bases and V 2 bases, and 17 bases lay outside the gene matches. Germline V CDR1 and CDR2: SGHTA, FQGNSA. The CDR3 here is CASSLFAGTGVYNEQYF. The CDR3 DNA reads as TGTGCCAGCAGCTTATTCGCCGGGACAGGGGTCTACAATGAGCAGTACTTC.

There are a few counts of this clonotype. The chain links TRBV5-1 to TRBJ2-5; D not certain. V shed 4 bases and J shed 2 bases, with 12 bases lying between them. Per the germline V gene, CDR1 is SGHRS and CDR2 is YFSETQ. This CDR3 has 14 residues. CDR3 residues: CASSPTPVQETQYF. The CDR3 nucleotides are TGCGCCAGCAGCCCCACGCCGGTGCAAGAGACCCAGTACTTC.